The entry below describes one T cell receptor beta chain. This sequence may be a read error, since a much larger clone differs from it by one base. The sample originates from a study of identical twins' blood T cells. In germline, CDR1 is DFQATT, CDR2 SNEGSKA (reference sequence). The CDR3 is 13 amino acids. TCRdb independently ran MiXCR on the 5' RACE reads; one entry per CDR3 protein. Here the sample spans around 380,000 distinct CDR3 sequences, approximately 30% being singletons. This chain joins TRBV20-1 and TRBJ1-2; D gene ambiguous. The TCR was taken from a woman aged 18-55 years in good health. Sequencing was performed on PBMCs. The CDR3 DNA reads as TGCGGTGCTAGAGATTTGGGGTCCTATGGCTACACCTTC. Its protein is CGARDLGSYGYTF.